This T cell receptor beta chain was captured in a study of T cell repertoires in cytomegalovirus infection. Study context: Selected CMV epitopes included recently identified HLA-C-restricted ones as well as well-studied HLA-B-restricted ones. In public TCR beta signatures, there were indications of both CMV infection and matching HLA type.

The germline V gene encodes CDR1 MDHEN and CDR2 SYDVKM. The CDR3 totals 12 residues. Trimming left V 5 bases short and J 5 bases short, with 9 bases between. TCRdb re-derived calls from the reads in MiXCR, one entry per CDR3 protein. Altogether approximately 770,000 distinct CDR3 sequences are present, 25% to 30% being singletons, with the ten largest covering 10% to 15%. This clonotype turned up a few times. Antigen unknown. Study-wide results and limits: Cumulative frequency (of public TCR beta family members) identified carriers of CMV plus the relevant HLA. HLA-C-restricted TCR beta clonotypes specific for CMV led the ex vivo response.

This chain uses TRBV28 with TRBJ2-5; D is undetermined. The material was cultured CD8+ T cells from PBMCs, obtained from culture after CMV antigen stimulation. This receptor was identified in a human donor in good health (CMV status not recorded). Some clones in this sample may be carry-over from other donors' samples. The CDR3 sequence: CASSAIAETQYF. CDR3 DNA: TGTGCCAGCAGTGCGATTGCGGAGACCCAGTACTTC.